This entry concerns a single TCR beta chain. MiXCR was run by TCRdb on the 5' RACE reads, yielding one entry per CDR3 protein. The sample records 430,000 or so distinct CDR3 sequences, around a quarter being singletons. The data derive from a study of T-cell memory formation after mild COVID-19. V gave up 2 bases and J gave up 3 bases, with 10 bases separating them. The germline gives CDR1 KGHDR, CDR2 SFDVKD. There are 14 residues in the CDR3. The chain joins TRBV24-1 to TRBJ2-7; D is possibly TRBD2 (6 bases). This clonotype was obtained from an adult woman who had mild COVID-19 (a few samples of this study predate the infection). Cell type and time point are not known. The sequenced material came from PBMCs or a T cell subset sorted from them (not recorded which). The CDR3 loop reads CATSDSRENYEQYF. DNA of the CDR3: TGTGCCACCAGTGATTCCCGGGAGAACTACGAGCAGTACTTC.